This T cell receptor (beta chain) was sequenced in a study of regulatory T cells in long-lasting Graves disease. Indicated time point: persistent/refractory GD, antithyroid drugs over 5 years with positive TRAb. PBMC-derived RNA was used for the TCR library. This clonotype was observed at least ten times. Building the TCR beta libraries relied on iRepertoire HTBI primers, and CDR3 regions underwent Arm-PCR. Source study methods: Across the samples, identification revealed 50 to 80 TRBV and about 13 TRBJ segments. MiXCR, run by TCRdb on the multiplex PCR reads, gives a single entry per CDR3 protein. The V and J calls were not made by the authors but by TCRdb's processing. The sample consists of more than 300,000 distinct CDR3 sequences, about 20% of them appearing once. Germline lookup yields CDR1 MNHNS and CDR2 SASEGT. This CDR3 is built from 14 residues. Germline trimming cut 8 bases from V and 9 bases from J; bases unmatched to any gene: 13.

The chain uses TRBV6-1 and TRBJ1-5; 7 bases fit TRBD1. Source: peripheral blood mononuclear cells (PBMCs), taken when the disease was refractory, from a patient treated with antithyroid drugs. The origin of this receptor is a female donor with Graves disease. The CDR3 DNA is TGTGCCAGCCTGGGACAGAACCTTATTGTGCCCCAGCATTTT. Amino acid sequence: CASLGQNLIVPQHF.